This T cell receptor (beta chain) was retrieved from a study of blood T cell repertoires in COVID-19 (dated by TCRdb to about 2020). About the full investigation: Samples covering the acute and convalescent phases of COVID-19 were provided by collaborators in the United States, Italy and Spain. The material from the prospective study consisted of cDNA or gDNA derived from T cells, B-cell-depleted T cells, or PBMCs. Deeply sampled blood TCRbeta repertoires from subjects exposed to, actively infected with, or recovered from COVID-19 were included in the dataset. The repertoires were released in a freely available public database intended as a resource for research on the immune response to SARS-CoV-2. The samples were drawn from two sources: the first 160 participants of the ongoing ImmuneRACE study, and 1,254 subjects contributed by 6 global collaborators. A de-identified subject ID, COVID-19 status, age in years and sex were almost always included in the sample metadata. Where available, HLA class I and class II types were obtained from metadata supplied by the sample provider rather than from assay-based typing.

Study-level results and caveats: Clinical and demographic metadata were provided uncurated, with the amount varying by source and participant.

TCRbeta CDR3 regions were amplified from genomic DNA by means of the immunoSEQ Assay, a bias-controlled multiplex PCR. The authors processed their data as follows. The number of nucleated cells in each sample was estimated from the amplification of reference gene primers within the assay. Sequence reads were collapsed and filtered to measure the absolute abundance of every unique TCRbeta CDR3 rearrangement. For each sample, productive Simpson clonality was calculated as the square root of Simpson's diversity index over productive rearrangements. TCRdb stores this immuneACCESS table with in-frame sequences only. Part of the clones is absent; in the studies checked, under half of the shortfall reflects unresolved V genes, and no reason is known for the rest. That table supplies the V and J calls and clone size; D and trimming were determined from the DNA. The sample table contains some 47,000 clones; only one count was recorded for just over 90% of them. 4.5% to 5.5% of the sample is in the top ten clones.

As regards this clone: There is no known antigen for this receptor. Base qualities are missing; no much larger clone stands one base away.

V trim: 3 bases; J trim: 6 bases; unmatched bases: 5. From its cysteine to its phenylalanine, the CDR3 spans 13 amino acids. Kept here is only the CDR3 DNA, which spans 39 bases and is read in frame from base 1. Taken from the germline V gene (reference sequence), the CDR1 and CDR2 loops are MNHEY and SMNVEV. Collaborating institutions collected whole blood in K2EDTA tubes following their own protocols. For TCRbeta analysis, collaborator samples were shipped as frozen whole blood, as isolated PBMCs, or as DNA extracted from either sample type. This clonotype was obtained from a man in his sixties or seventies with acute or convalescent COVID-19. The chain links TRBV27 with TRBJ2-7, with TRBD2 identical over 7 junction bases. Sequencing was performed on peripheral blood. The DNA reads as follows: TGTGCCAGCAGTTTCCAGGGAGGGAGCGAGCAGTACTTC. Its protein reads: CASSFQGGSEQYF.